A single sample gave rise to the 18 T cell receptor beta chains below, sequenced in a study of OX40 agonist ivuxolimab in advanced cancers. The assay was immunoSEQ multiplex PCR, and TCRdb's table has in-frame clones only and misses some. The sample includes 64,000 or so clones, 83% seen only once; the top ten take 0.6% to 0.8%. Material: CD4+ or CD8+ T cells sorted from blood, obtained in a trial of the OX40 agonist ivuxolimab. The source of these receptors is an adult with an advanced solid tumor such as melanoma, head and neck, liver or kidney cancer.

The chain is built from TRBV6-6 and TRBJ1-1, with 9 bases identical to TRBD1. The CDR3 is made up of 13 amino acids. V lost 6 bases, J lost 10 bases, and 9 bases stayed unmatched. Germline CDR1 MNHNY, CDR2 SVGAGI (reference sequence). The CDR3 bases are TGTGCCAGCAGCGCTACAGGGGGCGTCTTAGCTTTCTTT. Amino acid sequence: CASSATGGVLAFF.

This chain uses TRBV5-1 with TRBJ1-1; no clear D gene. Deletions cut 3 bases from V and 0 bases from J, with 9 bases between. This CDR3 has 14 amino acids. Germline values: CDR1 SGHRS, CDR2 YFSETQ. The DNA of the CDR3 is TGCGCCAGCAGCTCACACCCTTTGAACACTGAAGCTTTCTTT. Translation gives CASSSHPLNTEAFF.

The table lists this clone with a few counts. The V call is TRBV30, the J call TRBJ2-7; 7 bases map to TRBD2. J was trimmed by 6 bases and V by 2 bases; bases with no gene match: 7. In germline, CDR1 is GTSNPN, CDR2 SVGIG (reference sequence). The CDR3 spans 13 residues. The CDR3 DNA reads as TGTGCCTGGAGTCGACGGGAGGAAGGCGAGCAGTACTTC. This sequence encodes CAWSRREEGEQYF.

The genes are TRBV6-4 and TRBJ2-2; perhaps TRBD2 as D (5 bases). Germline assignment: CDR1 MRHNA and CDR2 SNTAGT. This CDR3 has 14 residues. V was trimmed by 6 bases and J by 7 bases, leaving 15 bases between them. The CDR3 is CASRNIPEGGELFF. The CDR3 nucleotides read TGTGCCAGCAGAAATATCCCTGAGGGCGGGGAGCTGTTTTTT.

Concerning this clone itself: One end of the junction varies from germline; a read error may be responsible. The chain has TRBV30 and TRBJ2-5, with no clear D. CDR3 length equals 12 residues. Germline V gives CDR1 GTSNPN, CDR2 SVGIG (reference sequence). CDR3 sequence reads: CAWSVGPTKTNF. The CDR3 DNA is TGTGCCTGGAGTGTAGGCCCCACCAAAACGAACTTC.

J is TRBJ2-7 and V is TRBV7-8; D unresolved. V gave up 1 base and J gave up 3 bases, with 16 bases separating them. Germline assignment: CDR1 SGHVS and CDR2 FQNEAQ. The CDR3 consists of 16 residues. The CDR3 nucleotides read TGTGCCAGCAGCTTAGACAGACCTCAGGTAGGCTACGAGCAGTACTTC. Translated: CASSLDRPQVGYEQYF.

The chain uses TRBV7-8 and TRBJ2-7; 10 bases fit TRBD2. This CDR3 contains 16 residues. The germline CDR1 and CDR2 sequences are SGHVS and FQNEAQ. J was trimmed by 12 bases and V by 1 base; bases with no gene match: 15. CDR3 bases: TGTGCCAGCAGCTTAGTTGGGCTAGCGGGGGACAGGATCGGGTACTTC. This gives the protein CASSLVGLAGDRIGYF.

The rearrangement links TRBV7-2 to TRBJ2-5; TRBD2 aligns across 8 bases. J gave up 4 bases and V 6 bases, and 7 bases lay outside the gene matches. The CDR3 consists of 14 residues. Germline lookup yields CDR1 SGHTA and CDR2 FQGNSA. The CDR3 protein is CASSPGLDRETQYF. The CDR3 DNA reads TGTGCCAGCAGTCCGGGACTAGATCGAGAGACCCAGTACTTC.

This clone was seen only once. The rearrangement links TRBV7-9 to TRBJ2-1; TRBD2 matches 10 bases. V was clipped by 5 bases and J by 2 bases; unmatched bases: 3. From germline, CDR1 is SEHNR and CDR2 FQNEAQ (reference sequence). The CDR3 is made up of 15 amino acids. The chain's CDR3 is CASSNSGGPYNEQFF. The CDR3 nucleotides are TGTGCCAGCAGCAATAGCGGGGGGCCCTACAATGAGCAGTTCTTC.

The rearrangement links TRBV4-1 to TRBJ1-2; D not resolved. Deletions cut 0 bases from V and 0 bases from J, with 11 bases between. The CDR3 is 16 amino acids. The germline V gene encodes CDR1 MGHRA and CDR2 YSYEKL. CDR3 nucleotides: TGCGCCAGCAGCCAAGAACCCTCCAAGACTAACTATGGCTACACCTTC. This codes for CASSQEPSKTNYGYTF.

The rearrangement joins TRBV5-5 to TRBJ2-1; a possible D gene is TRBD2 (6 bases). The germline V gene has CDR1 SGHKS and CDR2 YYEKEE (reference sequence). The CDR3 consists of 16 residues. V lost 5 bases, J lost 4 bases, and 19 bases lay in between. For the CDR3, the DNA is TGTGCCAGCAGTAGAGAGGGTGCGGGGCGTTACAATGAGCAGTTCTTC. As protein: CASSREGAGRYNEQFF.

The chain has TRBV6-9 and TRBJ2-7, with unresolved D. The CDR3 is 15 amino acids. Germline lookup yields CDR1 MNHGY and CDR2 SVAAGI. Trimming took off 6 bases at V and 5 bases at J, with 20 bases between the two ends. The CDR3 sequence: CASRKPKSTDDEQYF. The CDR3 DNA is TGTGCCAGCAGAAAACCTAAGAGTACCGACGACGAGCAGTACTTC.

The rearrangement uses TRBV15 and TRBJ2-3; 8 nucleotides align to TRBD1. The CDR3 has 16 amino acids. V lost 4 bases, J lost 10 bases, and 16 bases stayed unmatched. Per germline, CDR1 LNHNV and CDR2 YYDKDF (reference sequence). This CDR3 is CATSIPTPGGGGAQYF. The CDR3 nucleotides read TGTGCCACCAGCATTCCGACTCCAGGGGGCGGAGGTGCGCAGTATTTT.

V and J are TRBV6-5 and TRBJ1-5; 8 positions match TRBD1. The CDR3 is 16 amino acids. CDR1 is MNHEY, CDR2 SVGAGI, per germline. Trimming at V came to 4 bases and at J to 1 base, leaving 6 bases not matched to a gene. The CDR3 protein is CASSLTGQASNQPQHF. The CDR3 DNA sequence: TGTGCCAGCAGTTTAACGGGACAGGCGAGCAATCAGCCCCAGCATTTT.

This chain joins TRBV12-5 and TRBJ2-7, with 11 bases lining up with TRBD2. The ends lost 2 bases at V and 5 bases at J; junction bases unmatched: 5. From germline, CDR1 is LGHNT and CDR2 FRNRAP. This CDR3 is built from 15 residues. The CDR3 region has the DNA TGTGCTAGTGGTTTGCATAGCGGGAGGGAAGACGAGCAGTACTTC. Translating gives CASGLHSGREDEQYF.

The chain carries TRBV18 and TRBJ2-1; 11 bases align to TRBD2. The V and J ends lost 1 base and 0 bases, in that order; junction bases with no gene match: 8. Per germline, CDR1 KGHSH and CDR2 LQKENI. The CDR3 is 19 amino acids. CDR3 sequence reads: CASSPLELAGVDSYNEQFF. Here the CDR3 DNA reads TGTGCCAGCTCACCACTAGAACTAGCGGGAGTTGACTCCTACAATGAGCAGTTCTTC. Based on the CDR3 plus reference TRBV18 and TRBJ2-1, the full variable domain is NAGVMQNPRHLVRRRGQEARLRCSPMKGHSHVYWYRQLPEEGLKFMVYLQKENIIDESGMPKERFSAEFPKEGPSILRIQQVVRGDSAAYFCASSPLELAGVDSYNEQFFGPGTRLTVL.

CDR3 bases: TGTGCCAGCAGTGAAGCGCTTGTAGCGGGAGGGCCGGGCGGGGAGCTGTTTTTT. Amino acid sequence: CASSEALVAGGPGGELFF. The rearrangement links TRBV2 to TRBJ2-2, with 11 nucleotides matching TRBD2. The ends lost 0 bases at V and 7 bases at J; junction bases unmatched: 10. Germline assignment: CDR1 SNHLY and CDR2 FYNNEI. The CDR3 totals 18 residues.

The chain combines TRBV11-3 with TRBJ2-3; the match to TRBD1 covers 11 bases. Germline V CDR1 and CDR2: SGHNT, YENEEA. The ends lost 5 bases at V and 4 bases at J; junction bases unmatched: 5. The CDR3 contains 15 residues. CDR3 DNA sequence: TGTGCCAGCAGCCTCGGACAGGGGGCAGCAGATACGCAGTATTTT. Protein: CASSLGQGAADTQYF.